The present entry profiles one T cell receptor (beta chain) with its context. These data belong to a study of OX40 agonist ivuxolimab in advanced cancers. This CDR3 comprises 15 residues. Germline CDR1 and CDR2: GTSNPN and SVGIG (reference sequence). The ends lost 7 bases at V and 3 bases at J; junction bases unmatched: 7. Sequencing was performed with immunoSEQ multiplex PCR; in TCRdb, only in-frame clones are kept and a portion is missing. Of about 50,000 clones in the sample, 82% were seen once. The V call is TRBV30, the J call TRBJ2-2; 11 nucleotides align to TRBD2. The source material was CD4+ or CD8+ T cells sorted from blood, sampled in a trial of the OX40 agonist ivuxolimab. The TCR comes from an adult with an advanced solid tumor such as melanoma, head and neck, liver or kidney cancer. The CDR3 is CALLSGGAYTGELFF. The CDR3 DNA reads TGTGCCTTACTTAGCGGGGGGGCGTACACCGGGGAGCTGTTTTTT.